The rows below give T cell receptor beta chains drawn from one sample of a study of T cell responses to AZD1222 COVID-19 vaccine. Only in-frame clones appear in the TCRdb table, and some are missing; sequencing was by immunoSEQ multiplex PCR. Of about 160,000 clones listed, roughly nine tenths are singletons. The sample was peripheral blood, taken on day 0 of AZD1222 vaccination. The receptors shown here come from an adult in good health. Both conserved end residues are part of each CDR3. Fields, in order: CDR3 protein, CDR3 DNA, D gene, clone size, V gene, CDR3 length, J gene. A D gene is named only where the DNA matches it firmly. Some rows have no size entry. The others give once, few or many, or a class for an expanded clone.

CDR3 protein: CAWDRGVGTEAFF
CDR3 DNA: TGTGCCTGGGACAGGGGGGTGGGCACTGAAGCTTTCTTT
D gene: TRBD1
clone size: .
V gene: TRBV30
CDR3 length: 13
J gene: TRBJ1-1

CDR3 protein: CSASAGRGYTF
CDR3 DNA: TGCAGTGCTAGTGCAGGGAGAGGCTACACCTTC
D gene: .
clone size: .
V gene: TRBV20-1
CDR3 length: 11
J gene: TRBJ1-2

CDR3 protein: CASSRGAQGNQPQHF
CDR3 DNA: TGTGCCAGCAGTCGGGGGGCGCAGGGCAATCAGCCCCAGCATTTT
D gene: .
clone size: .
V gene: TRBV6-5
CDR3 length: 15
J gene: TRBJ1-5

CDR3 protein: CASSLGTAGGEQTTDTQYF
CDR3 DNA: TGTGCCAGCAGTTTAGGGACGGCGGGAGGGGAACAAACCACAGATACGCAGTATTTT
D gene: TRBD2
clone size: .
V gene: TRBV28
CDR3 length: 19
J gene: TRBJ2-3

CDR3 protein: CASTRGMGNTIYF
CDR3 DNA: TGTGCCAGCACCAGGGGGATGGGAAACACCATATATTTT
D gene: TRBD1
clone size: .
V gene: TRBV9
CDR3 length: 13
J gene: TRBJ1-3

CDR3 protein: CASSYRNSNQPQHF
CDR3 DNA: TGTGCCAGCAGTTACCGAAATAGCAATCAGCCCCAGCATTTT
D gene: .
clone size: .
V gene: TRBV6-5
CDR3 length: 14
J gene: TRBJ1-5

CDR3 protein: CASSLAGTSTDTQYF
CDR3 DNA: TGCGCCAGCAGCTTGGCCGGGACTAGCACAGATACGCAGTATTTT
D gene: .
clone size: .
V gene: TRBV5-1
CDR3 length: 15
J gene: TRBJ2-3

CDR3 protein: CASSPRGNTEAFF
CDR3 DNA: TGTGCCAGCAGCCCCAGGGGGAACACTGAAGCTTTCTTT
D gene: .
clone size: .
V gene: TRBV28
CDR3 length: 13
J gene: TRBJ1-1

CDR3 protein: CASSLIAATDTQYF
CDR3 DNA: TGTGCCAGCAGCTTAATAGCGGCTACAGATACGCAGTATTTT
D gene: .
clone size: .
V gene: TRBV7-3
CDR3 length: 14
J gene: TRBJ2-3

CDR3 protein: CASSQHSGGETQYF
CDR3 DNA: TGCGCCAGCAGCCAACATAGCGGTGGGGAGACCCAGTACTTC
D gene: .
clone size: .
V gene: TRBV4-1
CDR3 length: 14
J gene: TRBJ2-5

CDR3 protein: CATSDLGQGSTDTQYF
CDR3 DNA: TGTGCCACCAGTGACCTCGGACAGGGCAGCACAGATACGCAGTATTTT
D gene: TRBD1
clone size: .
V gene: TRBV24-1
CDR3 length: 16
J gene: TRBJ2-3

CDR3 protein: CASSLTEYEGYTF
CDR3 DNA: TGTGCCAGCAGCCTTACAGAATATGAAGGCTACACCTTC
D gene: .
clone size: once
V gene: TRBV28
CDR3 length: 13
J gene: TRBJ1-2

CDR3 protein: CASSSYRGTSPLHF
CDR3 DNA: TGTGCCAGCAGTAGCTACAGGGGGACCTCACCCCTCCACTTT
D gene: TRBD1
clone size: once
V gene: TRBV27
CDR3 length: 14
J gene: TRBJ1-6

CDR3 protein: CASSLGIFGTDNSPLHF
CDR3 DNA: TGCGCCAGCAGCTTGGGGATATTTGGGACAGATAATTCACCCCTCCACTTT
D gene: TRBD1
clone size: .
V gene: TRBV5-1
CDR3 length: 17
J gene: TRBJ1-6

CDR3 protein: CASRVSTIYSYEQYF
CDR3 DNA: TGTGCCAGCAGAGTCAGCACAATATACTCCTACGAGCAGTACTTC
D gene: .
clone size: .
V gene: TRBV28
CDR3 length: 15
J gene: TRBJ2-7

CDR3 protein: CASRSLAGGRADEQYF
CDR3 DNA: TGTGCCAGCAGATCGCTAGCGGGGGGTAGGGCGGACGAGCAGTACTTC
D gene: TRBD2
clone size: .
V gene: TRBV7-2
CDR3 length: 16
J gene: TRBJ2-7

CDR3 protein: CAWSLPTGFNEQFF
CDR3 DNA: TGTGCCTGGAGTCTTCCGACAGGGTTCAATGAGCAGTTCTTC
D gene: TRBD1
clone size: .
V gene: TRBV30
CDR3 length: 14
J gene: TRBJ2-1

CDR3 protein: CASRQTGGASSPLHF
CDR3 DNA: TGTGCCAGCAGACAAACAGGGGGCGCGAGTTCACCCCTCCACTTT
D gene: TRBD1
clone size: .
V gene: TRBV2
CDR3 length: 15
J gene: TRBJ1-6

CDR3 protein: CASSQDYPSGSDNEQFF
CDR3 DNA: TGTGCCAGCAGCCAAGATTACCCTAGCGGGAGTGATAATGAGCAGTTCTTC
D gene: TRBD2
clone size: .
V gene: TRBV3-1/TRBV3-2
CDR3 length: 17
J gene: TRBJ2-1

CDR3 protein: CASRSWSGGQETQYF
CDR3 DNA: TGTGCCAGCAGGTCCTGGAGCGGGGGACAAGAGACCCAGTACTTC
D gene: TRBD2
clone size: .
V gene: TRBV28
CDR3 length: 15
J gene: TRBJ2-5

CDR3 protein: CASSPSKSYGYTF
CDR3 DNA: TGCGCCAGCAGCCCCAGTAAGAGCTATGGCTACACCTTC
D gene: .
clone size: few
V gene: TRBV4-3
CDR3 length: 13
J gene: TRBJ1-2

CDR3 protein: CASKAGASDNEQFF
CDR3 DNA: TGTGCCTCAAAGGCGGGGGCCAGCGACAATGAGCAGTTCTTC
D gene: .
clone size: .
V gene: TRBV19
CDR3 length: 14
J gene: TRBJ2-1

CDR3 protein: CASSEVPGGYTF
CDR3 DNA: TGTGCCAGCAGTGAAGTTCCAGGAGGCTACACCTTC
D gene: .
clone size: .
V gene: TRBV6-1
CDR3 length: 12
J gene: TRBJ1-2

CDR3 protein: CASSPERGYTF
CDR3 DNA: TGTGCCAGCAGTCCCGAGAGGGGTTACACCTTC
D gene: .
clone size: once
V gene: TRBV2
CDR3 length: 11
J gene: TRBJ1-2

CDR3 protein: CASSLSVGGYTF
CDR3 DNA: TGTGCCAGCAGTTTATCTGTAGGTGGCTACACCTTC
D gene: .
clone size: .
V gene: TRBV12-3/TRBV12-4
CDR3 length: 12
J gene: TRBJ1-2

CDR3 protein: CASSLEATGNQPQHF
CDR3 DNA: TGTGCCAGCAGCTTAGAGGCGACGGGCAATCAGCCCCAGCATTTT
D gene: .
clone size: .
V gene: TRBV11-2
CDR3 length: 15
J gene: TRBJ1-5

CDR3 protein: CASSYFRQPQHF
CDR3 DNA: TGTGCCAGCAGTTACTTCCGGCAGCCCCAGCATTTT
D gene: .
clone size: .
V gene: TRBV6-2/TRBV6-3
CDR3 length: 12
J gene: TRBJ1-5

CDR3 protein: CASTLAPGSKNGYTF
CDR3 DNA: TGTGCCAGTACCCTGGCGCCGGGGAGTAAGAATGGCTACACCTTC
D gene: .
clone size: .
V gene: TRBV19
CDR3 length: 15
J gene: TRBJ1-2

CDR3 protein: CASSQAPYNSPLHF
CDR3 DNA: TGCGCCAGCAGCCAAGCCCCCTATAATTCACCCCTCCACTTT
D gene: .
clone size: few
V gene: TRBV4-3
CDR3 length: 14
J gene: TRBJ1-6

CDR3 protein: CASSIGGGTNTEAFF
CDR3 DNA: TGTGCCAGTAGTATAGGCGGGGGGACGAACACTGAAGCTTTCTTT
D gene: .
clone size: once
V gene: TRBV19
CDR3 length: 15
J gene: TRBJ1-1

CDR3 protein: CASSLWGVGQMTYEQYF
CDR3 DNA: TGTGCCAGCAGCTTATGGGGAGTGGGACAGATGACCTACGAGCAGTACTTC
D gene: TRBD1
clone size: few
V gene: TRBV7-2
CDR3 length: 17
J gene: TRBJ2-7

CDR3 protein: CASSLTSGGGTDTQYF
CDR3 DNA: TGTGCCAGCAGCTTAACTAGCGGGGGAGGCACAGATACGCAGTATTTT
D gene: TRBD2
clone size: .
V gene: TRBV7-3
CDR3 length: 16
J gene: TRBJ2-3

CDR3 protein: CASSRGDSFYGYTF
CDR3 DNA: TGTGCCAGCAGCCGAGGGGACAGCTTCTATGGCTACACCTTC
D gene: TRBD1
clone size: .
V gene: TRBV3-1/TRBV3-2
CDR3 length: 14
J gene: TRBJ1-2

CDR3 protein: CASGLTGETQYF
CDR3 DNA: TGTGCTAGTGGTTTGACAGGGGAGACCCAGTACTTC
D gene: .
clone size: .
V gene: TRBV12-5
CDR3 length: 12
J gene: TRBJ2-5

CDR3 protein: CASSFRYNEQFF
CDR3 DNA: TGTGCCAGCAGCTTTAGGTACAATGAGCAGTTCTTC
D gene: .
clone size: .
V gene: TRBV5-6
CDR3 length: 12
J gene: TRBJ2-1

CDR3 protein: CASSLTGRAHEQYF
CDR3 DNA: TGTGCCAGCAGCTTAACTGGGAGGGCCCACGAGCAGTACTTC
D gene: TRBD2
clone size: once
V gene: TRBV11-3
CDR3 length: 14
J gene: TRBJ2-7

CDR3 protein: CAISEMAGDTGELFF
CDR3 DNA: TGTGCCATCAGTGAGATGGCAGGGGACACCGGGGAGCTGTTTTTT
D gene: .
clone size: .
V gene: TRBV10-3
CDR3 length: 15
J gene: TRBJ2-2

CDR3 protein: CASSQVGTGGRYEQYF
CDR3 DNA: TGTGCCAGCAGCCAAGTAGGGACAGGGGGCAGGTACGAGCAGTACTTC
D gene: TRBD1
clone size: .
V gene: TRBV3-1/TRBV3-2
CDR3 length: 16
J gene: TRBJ2-7

CDR3 protein: CASSFHGRAPDTQYF
CDR3 DNA: TGTGCCAGCAGCTTCCACGGGAGGGCCCCAGATACGCAGTATTTT
D gene: TRBD2
clone size: .
V gene: TRBV7-2
CDR3 length: 15
J gene: TRBJ2-3

CDR3 protein: CASSLGKTAFF
CDR3 DNA: TGTGCCAGCAGTTTGGGCAAGACCGCTTTCTTT
D gene: .
clone size: .
V gene: TRBV27
CDR3 length: 11
J gene: TRBJ1-1

CDR3 protein: CASRLSPGRGIQETQYF
CDR3 DNA: TGTGCCAGCAGATTATCCCCGGGGCGCGGGATCCAAGAGACCCAGTACTTC
D gene: .
clone size: .
V gene: TRBV7-2
CDR3 length: 17
J gene: TRBJ2-5

CDR3 protein: CASSLTGVDTEAFF
CDR3 DNA: TGTGCCAGCAGCTTAACAGGGGTAGACACTGAAGCTTTCTTT
D gene: TRBD1
clone size: .
V gene: TRBV5-6
CDR3 length: 14
J gene: TRBJ1-1

CDR3 protein: CASSLAWVGTGELFF
CDR3 DNA: TGTGCCAGCAGCTTAGCTTGGGTAGGCACCGGGGAGCTGTTTTTT
D gene: .
clone size: few
V gene: TRBV11-2
CDR3 length: 15
J gene: TRBJ2-2

CDR3 protein: CASSYDAGANVLTF
CDR3 DNA: TGTGCCAGCAGCTACGACGCCGGGGCCAACGTCCTGACTTTC
D gene: .
clone size: once
V gene: TRBV7-2
CDR3 length: 14
J gene: TRBJ2-6

CDR3 protein: CASSEGQGTEAFF
CDR3 DNA: TGTGCCAGCAGTGAGGGGCAGGGGACTGAAGCTTTCTTT
D gene: .
clone size: .
V gene: TRBV27
CDR3 length: 13
J gene: TRBJ1-1

CDR3 protein: CASSVALGGREQFF
CDR3 DNA: TGTGCCAGCAGCGTAGCTTTAGGGGGCCGGGAGCAGTTCTTC
D gene: TRBD1
clone size: once
V gene: TRBV9
CDR3 length: 14
J gene: TRBJ2-1

CDR3 protein: CASSQGFLGRGQPQHF
CDR3 DNA: TGTGCCAGCAGCCAAGGGTTTCTGGGTAGAGGTCAGCCCCAGCATTTT
D gene: .
clone size: .
V gene: TRBV3-1/TRBV3-2
CDR3 length: 16
J gene: TRBJ1-5

CDR3 protein: CASSARTSGVKTGELFF
CDR3 DNA: TGTGCCAGCAGCGCCCGGACTAGCGGGGTTAAGACCGGGGAGCTGTTTTTT
D gene: TRBD2
clone size: .
V gene: TRBV9
CDR3 length: 17
J gene: TRBJ2-2

CDR3 protein: CASSSGTGLSEQFF
CDR3 DNA: TGTGCCAGCAGCTCCGGGACAGGGTTGAGTGAGCAGTTCTTC
D gene: TRBD1
clone size: .
V gene: TRBV7-6
CDR3 length: 14
J gene: TRBJ2-1

CDR3 protein: CASSFTSSYEQYF
CDR3 DNA: TGTGCCAGCAGTTTTACATCCTCCTACGAGCAGTACTTC
D gene: .
clone size: .
V gene: TRBV13
CDR3 length: 13
J gene: TRBJ2-7

CDR3 protein: CASTRTGAIDSPLHF
CDR3 DNA: TGTGCCAGCACCCGGACAGGAGCGATAGATTCACCCCTCCACTTT
D gene: TRBD1
clone size: .
V gene: TRBV6-4
CDR3 length: 15
J gene: TRBJ1-6

CDR3 protein: CASSPALGSNEQFF
CDR3 DNA: TGTGCCAGCAGTCCCGCTCTGGGTTCGAATGAGCAGTTCTTC
D gene: .
clone size: .
V gene: TRBV28
CDR3 length: 14
J gene: TRBJ2-1

CDR3 protein: CASSPRIDSRKDYEQYF
CDR3 DNA: TGCGCCAGCAGCCCCAGAATCGACTCCCGAAAAGACTACGAGCAGTACTTC
D gene: .
clone size: .
V gene: TRBV4-3
CDR3 length: 17
J gene: TRBJ2-7

CDR3 protein: CASSAPGPMNTEAFF
CDR3 DNA: TGTGCCAGTAGTGCGCCGGGTCCCATGAACACTGAAGCTTTCTTT
D gene: .
clone size: .
V gene: TRBV19
CDR3 length: 15
J gene: TRBJ1-1

CDR3 protein: CSASSTPTEAFF
CDR3 DNA: TGCAGTGCTAGTAGTACTCCCACGGAGGCTTTCTTT
D gene: .
clone size: .
V gene: TRBV20-1
CDR3 length: 12
J gene: TRBJ1-1